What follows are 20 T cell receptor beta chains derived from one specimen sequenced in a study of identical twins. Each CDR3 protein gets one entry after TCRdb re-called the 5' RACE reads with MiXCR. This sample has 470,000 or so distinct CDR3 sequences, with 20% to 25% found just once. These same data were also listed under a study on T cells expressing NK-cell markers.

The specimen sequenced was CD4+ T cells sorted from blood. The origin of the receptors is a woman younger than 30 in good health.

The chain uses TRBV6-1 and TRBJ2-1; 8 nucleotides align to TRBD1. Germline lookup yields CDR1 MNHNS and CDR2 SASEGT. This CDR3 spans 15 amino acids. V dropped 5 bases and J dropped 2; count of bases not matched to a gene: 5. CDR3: CASSPGTGAYNEQFF. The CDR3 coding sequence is TGTGCCAGCAGTCCCGGGACAGGCGCCTACAATGAGCAGTTCTTC.

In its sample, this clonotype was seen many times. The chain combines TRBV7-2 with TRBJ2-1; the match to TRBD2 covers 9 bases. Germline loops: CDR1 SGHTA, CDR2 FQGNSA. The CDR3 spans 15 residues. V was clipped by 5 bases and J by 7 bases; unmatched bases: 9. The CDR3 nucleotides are TGTGCCAGCAGCATACTAGCGGGCCAACTTAATGAGCAGTTCTTC. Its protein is CASSILAGQLNEQFF.

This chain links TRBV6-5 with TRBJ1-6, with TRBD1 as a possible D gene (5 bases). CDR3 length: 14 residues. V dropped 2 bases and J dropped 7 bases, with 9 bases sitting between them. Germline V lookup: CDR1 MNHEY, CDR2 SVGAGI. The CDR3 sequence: CASSYTYRNSPLHF. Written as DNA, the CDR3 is TGTGCCAGCAGTTACACTTACAGGAATTCACCCCTCCACTTT.

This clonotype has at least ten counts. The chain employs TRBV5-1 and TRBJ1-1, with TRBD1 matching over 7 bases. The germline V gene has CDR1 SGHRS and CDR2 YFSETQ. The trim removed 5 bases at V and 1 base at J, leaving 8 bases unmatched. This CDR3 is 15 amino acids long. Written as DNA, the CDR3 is TGCGCCAGCAGGGAAGGGAAGGGGGCGAACACTGAAGCTTTCTTT. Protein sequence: CASREGKGANTEAFF. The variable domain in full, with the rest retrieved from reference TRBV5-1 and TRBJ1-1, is KAGVTQTPRYLIKTRGQQVTLSCSPISGHRSVSWYQQTPGQGLQFLFEYFSETQRNKGNFPGRFSGRQFSNSRSEMNVSTLELGDSALYLCASREGKGANTEAFFGQGTRLTVV.

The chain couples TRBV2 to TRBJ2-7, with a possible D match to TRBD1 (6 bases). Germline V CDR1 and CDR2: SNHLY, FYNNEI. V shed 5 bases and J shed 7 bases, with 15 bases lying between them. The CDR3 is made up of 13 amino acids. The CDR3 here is CASSYGQSLEQYF. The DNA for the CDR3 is TGTGCCAGCAGTTACGGACAGTCTTTGGAGCAGTACTTC.

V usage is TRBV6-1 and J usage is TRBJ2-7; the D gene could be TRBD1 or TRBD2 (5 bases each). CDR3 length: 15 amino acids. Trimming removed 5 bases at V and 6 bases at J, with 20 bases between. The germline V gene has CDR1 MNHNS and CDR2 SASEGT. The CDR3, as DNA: TGTGCCAGCAGTAAGGTGGGACCGAAGGCCGCCGAGCAGTACTTC. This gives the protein CASSKVGPKAAEQYF.

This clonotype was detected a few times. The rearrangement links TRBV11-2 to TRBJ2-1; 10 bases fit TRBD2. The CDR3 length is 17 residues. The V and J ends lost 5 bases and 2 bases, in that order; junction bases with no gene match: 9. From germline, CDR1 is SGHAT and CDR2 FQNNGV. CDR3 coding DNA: TGTGCCAGCAGCCTCCTAGCGGGAGTGGTAACCTACAATGAGCAGTTCTTC. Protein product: CASSLLAGVVTYNEQFF.

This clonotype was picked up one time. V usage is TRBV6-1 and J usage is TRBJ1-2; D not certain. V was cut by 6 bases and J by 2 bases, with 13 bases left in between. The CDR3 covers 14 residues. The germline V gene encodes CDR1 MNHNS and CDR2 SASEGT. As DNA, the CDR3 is TGTGCCAGCAGCCGCGACACCTACAACTATGGCTACACCTTC. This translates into CASSRDTYNYGYTF.

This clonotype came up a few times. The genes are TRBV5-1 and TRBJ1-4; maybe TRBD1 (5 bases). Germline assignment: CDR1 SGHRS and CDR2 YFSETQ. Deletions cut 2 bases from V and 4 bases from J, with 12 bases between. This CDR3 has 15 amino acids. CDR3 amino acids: CASSLVGESNEKLFF. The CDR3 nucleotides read TGCGCCAGCAGCTTAGTAGGGGAGAGTAATGAAAAACTGTTTTTT.

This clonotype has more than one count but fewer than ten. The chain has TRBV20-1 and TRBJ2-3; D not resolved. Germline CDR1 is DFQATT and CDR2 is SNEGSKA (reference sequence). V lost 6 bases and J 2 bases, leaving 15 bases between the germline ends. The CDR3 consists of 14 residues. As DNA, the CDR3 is TGCAGTGCACTCAAGGTTCCTAACACAGATACGCAGTATTTT. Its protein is CSALKVPNTDTQYF.

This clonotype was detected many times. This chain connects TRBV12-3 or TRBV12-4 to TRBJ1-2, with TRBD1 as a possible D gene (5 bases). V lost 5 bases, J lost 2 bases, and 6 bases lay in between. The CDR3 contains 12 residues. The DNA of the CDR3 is TGTGCCAGCAGTCCAGGGAACTATGGCTACACCTTC. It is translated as CASSPGNYGYTF.

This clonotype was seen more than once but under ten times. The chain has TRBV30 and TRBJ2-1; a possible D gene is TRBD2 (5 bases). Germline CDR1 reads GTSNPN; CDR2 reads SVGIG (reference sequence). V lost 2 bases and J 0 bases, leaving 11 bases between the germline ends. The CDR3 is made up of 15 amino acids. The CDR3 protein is CAWSHLGDSYNEQFF. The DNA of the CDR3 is TGTGCCTGGAGTCATCTCGGGGACTCCTACAATGAGCAGTTCTTC. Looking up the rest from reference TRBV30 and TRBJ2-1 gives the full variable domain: SQTIHQWPATLVQPVGSPLSLECTVEGTSNPNLYWYRQAAGRGLQLLFYSVGIGQISSEVPQNLSASRPQDRQFILSSKKLLLSDSGFYLCAWSHLGDSYNEQFFGPGTRLTVL.

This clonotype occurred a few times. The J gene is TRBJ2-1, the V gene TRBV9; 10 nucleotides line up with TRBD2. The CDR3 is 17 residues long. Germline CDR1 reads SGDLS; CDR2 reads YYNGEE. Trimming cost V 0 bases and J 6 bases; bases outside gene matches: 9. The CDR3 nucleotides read TGTGCCAGCAGCGTAGGGTCGAGGACTAGCGGATCCAATGAGCAGTTCTTC. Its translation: CASSVGSRTSGSNEQFF. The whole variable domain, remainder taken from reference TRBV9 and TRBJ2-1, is DSGVTQTPKHLITATGQRVTLRCSPRSGDLSVYWYQQSLDQGLQFLIQYYNGEERAKGNILERFSAQQFPDLHSELNLSSLELGDSALYFCASSVGSRTSGSNEQFFGPGTRLTVL.

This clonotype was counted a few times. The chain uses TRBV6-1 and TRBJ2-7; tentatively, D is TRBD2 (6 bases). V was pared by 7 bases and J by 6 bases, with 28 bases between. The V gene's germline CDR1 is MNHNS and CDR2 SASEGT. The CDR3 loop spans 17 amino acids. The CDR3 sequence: CASTPTTLGTDYGEQYF. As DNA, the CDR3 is TGTGCCAGCACCCCAACGACGTTGGGGACGGACTACGGCGAGCAGTACTTC.

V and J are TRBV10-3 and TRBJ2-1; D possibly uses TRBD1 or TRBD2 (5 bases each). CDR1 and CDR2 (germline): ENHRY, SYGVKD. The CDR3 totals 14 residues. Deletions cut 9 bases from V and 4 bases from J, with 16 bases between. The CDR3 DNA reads TGTGCCATTGGGGCCGGGGCTGAATACAATGAGCAGTTCTTC. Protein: CAIGAGAEYNEQFF.

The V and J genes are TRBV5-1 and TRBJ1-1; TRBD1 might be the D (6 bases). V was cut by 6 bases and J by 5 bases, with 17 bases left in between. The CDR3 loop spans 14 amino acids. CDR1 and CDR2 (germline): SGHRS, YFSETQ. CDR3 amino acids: CASTSTGTWTEAFF. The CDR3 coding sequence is TGCGCCAGCACTTCCACAGGGACCTGGACTGAAGCTTTCTTT.

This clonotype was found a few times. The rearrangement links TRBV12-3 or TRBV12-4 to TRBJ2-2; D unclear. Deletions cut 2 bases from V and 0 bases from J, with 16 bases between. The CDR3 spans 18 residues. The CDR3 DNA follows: TGTGCCAGCAGTTTAATGGCGTTGGGGTCGGCGAACACCGGGGAGCTGTTTTTT. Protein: CASSLMALGSANTGELFF.

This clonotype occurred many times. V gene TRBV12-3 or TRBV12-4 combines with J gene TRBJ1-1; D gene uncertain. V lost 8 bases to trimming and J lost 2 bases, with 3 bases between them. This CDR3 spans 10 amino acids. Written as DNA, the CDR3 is TGTGCCAGCCGCAACACTGAAGCTTTCTTT. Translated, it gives CASRNTEAFF.

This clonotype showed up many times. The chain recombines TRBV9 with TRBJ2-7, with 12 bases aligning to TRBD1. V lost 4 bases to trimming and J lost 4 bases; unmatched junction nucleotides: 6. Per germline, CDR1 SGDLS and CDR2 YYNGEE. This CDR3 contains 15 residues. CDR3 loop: CASSLSGQGAYEQYF. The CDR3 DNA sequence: TGTGCCAGCAGCCTCTCGGGACAGGGGGCTTACGAGCAGTACTTC. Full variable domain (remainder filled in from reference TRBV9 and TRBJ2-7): DSGVTQTPKHLITATGQRVTLRCSPRSGDLSVYWYQQSLDQGLQFLIQYYNGEERAKGNILERFSAQQFPDLHSELNLSSLELGDSALYFCASSLSGQGAYEQYFGPGTRLTVT.

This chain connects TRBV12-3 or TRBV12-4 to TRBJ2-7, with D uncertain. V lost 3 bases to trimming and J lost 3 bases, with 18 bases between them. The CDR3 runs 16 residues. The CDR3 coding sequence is TGTGCCAGCAGTTTCCCGAACGAAGACGGGTACTACGAGCAGTACTTC. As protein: CASSFPNEDGYYEQYF.